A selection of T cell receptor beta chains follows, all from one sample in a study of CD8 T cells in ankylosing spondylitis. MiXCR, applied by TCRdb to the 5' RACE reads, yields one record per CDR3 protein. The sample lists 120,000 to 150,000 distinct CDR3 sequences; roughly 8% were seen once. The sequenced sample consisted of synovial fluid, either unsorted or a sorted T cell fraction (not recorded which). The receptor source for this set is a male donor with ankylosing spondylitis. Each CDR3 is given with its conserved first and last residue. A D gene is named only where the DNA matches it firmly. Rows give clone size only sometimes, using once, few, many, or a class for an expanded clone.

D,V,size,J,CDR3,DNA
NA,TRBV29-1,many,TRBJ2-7,CSVRQLSSYEQYF,TGCAGCGTCAGACAGCTATCCTCCTACGAGCAGTACTTC
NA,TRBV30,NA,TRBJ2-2,CAWSVVGSTGELFF,TGTGCCTGGAGTGTTGTCGGGTCGACCGGGGAGCTGTTTTTT
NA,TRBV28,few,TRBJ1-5,CASSFPDSAGNQPQHF,TGTGCCAGCAGTTTCCCCGACAGTGCAGGCAATCAGCCCCAGCATTTT
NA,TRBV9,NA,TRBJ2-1,CASSVVSSYNEQFF,TGTGCCAGCAGCGTGGTGAGCTCCTACAATGAGCAGTTCTTC
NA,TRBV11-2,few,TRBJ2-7,CASSLDVNSGEQYF,TGTGCCAGCAGCTTAGATGTTAATTCTGGTGAGCAGTACTTC
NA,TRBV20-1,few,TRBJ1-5,CSASGYEGYQPQHF,TGCAGTGCGTCAGGCTATGAGGGGTATCAGCCCCAGCATTTT
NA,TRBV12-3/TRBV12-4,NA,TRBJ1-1,CASSPRPGFTEAFF,TGTGCCAGCAGTCCCCGCCCGGGATTCACTGAAGCTTTCTTT
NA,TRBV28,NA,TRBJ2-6,CASSSGITTSGANVLTF,TGTGCCAGCAGCTCCGGGATTACTACCTCTGGGGCCAACGTCCTGACTTTC
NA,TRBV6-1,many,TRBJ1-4,CASRGTAIHEKLFF,TGTGCCAGCAGGGGAACAGCAATTCATGAAAAACTGTTTTTT
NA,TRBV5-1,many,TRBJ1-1,CASSRTRGAFTEAFF,TGCGCCAGCAGCCGGACGAGGGGCGCGTTCACTGAAGCTTTCTTT
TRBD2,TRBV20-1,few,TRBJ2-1,CSASTTKAGVWDEQFF,TGCAGTGCTAGCACGACAAAAGCGGGAGTCTGGGATGAGCAGTTCTTC
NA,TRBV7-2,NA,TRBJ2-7,CASSLARGAIYEQYF,TGTGCCAGCAGCTTAGCCCGGGGGGCCATATACGAGCAGTACTTC
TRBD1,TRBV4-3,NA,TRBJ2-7,CASSQGRGPTYEQYF,TGCGCCAGCAGCCAAGGCAGGGGGCCTACCTACGAGCAGTACTTC
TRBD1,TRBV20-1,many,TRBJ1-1,CSARAGGTANTEAFF,TGCAGTGCTAGAGCGGGTGGGACAGCGAACACTGAAGCTTTCTTT
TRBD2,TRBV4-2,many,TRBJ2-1,CASSQDYSGTRSYNEQFF,TGTGCCAGCAGCCAAGATTATTCGGGGACTAGAAGCTACAATGAGCAGTTCTTC
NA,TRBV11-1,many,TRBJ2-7,CASSLRGKYQDEQYF,TGTGCCAGCAGCTTAAGGGGAAAGTATCAGGACGAGCAGTACTTC
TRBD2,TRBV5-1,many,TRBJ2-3,CASSRNGLAGASSTDTQYF,TGCGCCAGCAGCCGCAACGGACTAGCGGGGGCCTCTAGCACAGATACGCAGTATTTT
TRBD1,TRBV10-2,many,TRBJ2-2,CASLKTDRGYTGELFF,TGCGCCAGCCTAAAGACTGACAGGGGGTACACCGGGGAGCTGTTTTTT
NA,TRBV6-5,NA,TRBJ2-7,CASSYSLGVGSAVYEQYF,TGTGCCAGCAGTTACTCCCTAGGAGTTGGGTCCGCTGTTTACGAGCAGTACTTC
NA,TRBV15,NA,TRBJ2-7,CATSRGETGYEQYF,TGTGCCACCAGCAGGGGAGAAACAGGCTACGAGCAGTACTTC
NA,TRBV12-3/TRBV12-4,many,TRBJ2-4,CASSFTGAKNIQYF,TGTGCCAGCAGTTTTACCGGGGCCAAAAACATTCAGTACTTC
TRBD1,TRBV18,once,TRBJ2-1,CASSSGQATYNEQFF,TGTGCCAGCTCATCCGGACAGGCCACATACAATGAGCAGTTCTTC
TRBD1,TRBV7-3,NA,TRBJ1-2,CASSLRGGKNYGYTF,TGTGCCAGCAGCTTAAGAGGGGGCAAGAACTATGGCTACACCTTC
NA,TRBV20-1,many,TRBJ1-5,CSASLIRDQPQHF,TGCAGTGCTAGTCTCATCCGGGACCAGCCCCAGCATTTT
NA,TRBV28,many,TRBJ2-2,CASSFLLGGNTGELFF,TGTGCCAGCAGTTTCCTACTTGGGGGGAACACCGGGGAGCTGTTTTTT
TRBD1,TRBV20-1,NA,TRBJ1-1,CSARGTGPGLEAFF,TGCAGTGCTAGAGGGACAGGTCCGGGGCTTGAAGCTTTCTTT
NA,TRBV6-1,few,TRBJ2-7,CASSEQGSSYEQYF,TGTGCCAGCAGTGAACAAGGGAGCTCCTACGAGCAGTACTTC
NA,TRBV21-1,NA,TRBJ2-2,CASSKARLAGTNTGELFF,TGTGCCAGCAGCAAAGCGAGGCTAGCGGGAACGAACACCGGGGAGCTGTTTTTT
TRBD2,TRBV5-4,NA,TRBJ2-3,CASSLDPSGMGADTQYF,TGTGCCAGCAGCTTGGACCCTAGCGGGATGGGAGCAGATACGCAGTATTTT
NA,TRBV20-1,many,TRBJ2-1,CSASLLGRLWLSGDEQFF,TGCAGTGCTAGTCTCCTCGGGCGTCTATGGTTATCGGGGGATGAGCAGTTCTTC
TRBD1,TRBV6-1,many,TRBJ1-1,CASSRTGGWMNTEAFF,TGTGCCAGCAGCCGAACAGGGGGATGGATGAACACTGAAGCTTTCTTT
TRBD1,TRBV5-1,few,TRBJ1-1,CASRDRGGRTEAFF,TGCGCCAGTCGGGACAGGGGTGGGCGAACTGAAGCTTTCTTT
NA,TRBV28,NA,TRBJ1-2,CASSLGGTSSYGYTF,TGTGCCAGCAGTTTAGGGGGGACCAGTAGTTATGGCTACACCTTC
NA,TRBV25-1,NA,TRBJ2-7,CASSAYPGGSSYEQYF,TGTGCCAGCAGTGCCTACCCAGGGGGGAGCTCCTACGAGCAGTACTTC
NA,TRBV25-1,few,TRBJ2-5,CASSTAAETQYF,TGTGCCAGCAGTACAGCAGCAGAGACCCAGTACTTC
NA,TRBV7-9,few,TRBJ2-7,CASSLADRTYEQYF,TGTGCCAGCAGCTTAGCCGACAGGACCTACGAGCAGTACTTC
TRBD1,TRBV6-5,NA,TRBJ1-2,CASSFDRTGNYGYTF,TGTGCCAGCAGTTTTGACCGGACAGGGAACTATGGCTACACCTTC
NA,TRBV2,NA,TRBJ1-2,CASSDGGGYGYTF,TGTGCCAGCAGTGATGGGGGAGGCTATGGCTACACCTTC
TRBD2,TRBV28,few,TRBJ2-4,CASSLLLAGENIQYF,TGTGCCAGCAGTTTATTACTAGCGGGAGAGAACATTCAGTACTTC
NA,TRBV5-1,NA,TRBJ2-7,CASSLGQRNYEQYF,TGCGCCAGCAGCTTGGGTCAGCGTAACTACGAGCAGTACTTC
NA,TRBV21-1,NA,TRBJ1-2,CARIVQGNLYGYTF,TGTGCCAGGATAGTGCAGGGGAACCTGTATGGCTACACCTTC
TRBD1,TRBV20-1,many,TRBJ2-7,CSASRGPYEQYF,TGCAGTGCTAGCAGGGGGCCCTACGAGCAGTACTTC
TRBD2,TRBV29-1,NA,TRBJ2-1,CVSGRLSYNEQFF,TGCGTTAGCGGGAGGCTCTCCTACAATGAGCAGTTCTTC
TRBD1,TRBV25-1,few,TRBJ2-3,CASSEWDRDTDTQYF,TGTGCCAGCAGTGAATGGGACAGGGACACAGATACGCAGTATTTT
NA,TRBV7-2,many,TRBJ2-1,CASSLGGGALAYNEQFF,TGTGCCAGCAGCTTAGGAGGGGGAGCCTTAGCCTACAATGAGCAGTTCTTC
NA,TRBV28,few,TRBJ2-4,CASSLSTVLQYF,TGTGCCAGCAGTTTATCTACAGTCTTGCAGTACTTC
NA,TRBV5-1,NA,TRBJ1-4,CASSPDSVATNEKLFF,TGCGCCAGCAGCCCGGACAGCGTTGCAACTAATGAAAAACTGTTTTTT
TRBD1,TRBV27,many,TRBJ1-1,CASSDIGTARTEAFF,TGTGCCAGCAGTGACATCGGGACAGCGCGGACTGAAGCTTTCTTT
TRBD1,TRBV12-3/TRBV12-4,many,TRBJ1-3,CASSLRGTEGNTIYF,TGTGCCAGCAGTTTAAGGGGGACAGAGGGAAACACCATATATTTT
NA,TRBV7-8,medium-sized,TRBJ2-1,CASTQRAWGSSYNEQFF,TGTGCCAGCACCCAGCGGGCCTGGGGGAGCTCCTACAATGAGCAGTTCTTC
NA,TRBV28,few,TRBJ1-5,CASSPQWNSNQPQHF,TGTGCCAGCAGTCCCCAGTGGAATAGCAATCAGCCCCAGCATTTT
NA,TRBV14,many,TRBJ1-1,CASSPTDNTEAFF,TGTGCCAGCAGCCCGACAGATAACACTGAAGCTTTCTTT
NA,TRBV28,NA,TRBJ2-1,CASRGQGPRTYNEQFF,TGTGCCAGCAGGGGTCAGGGGCCCCGCACCTACAATGAGCAGTTCTTC
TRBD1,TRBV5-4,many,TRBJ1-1,CASSVGQGFSLNTEAFF,TGTGCCAGCAGCGTGGGACAGGGCTTTTCCTTGAACACTGAAGCTTTCTTT
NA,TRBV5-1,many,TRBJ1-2,CASSSQGHYGYTF,TGCGCCAGCAGCTCACAGGGTCACTATGGCTACACCTTC
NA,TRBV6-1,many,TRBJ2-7,CASREEGIYEQYF,TGTGCCAGCAGAGAGGAGGGGATCTACGAGCAGTACTTC
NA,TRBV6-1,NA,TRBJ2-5,CASGVGETQYF,TGTGCCAGTGGGGTCGGCGAGACCCAGTACTTC
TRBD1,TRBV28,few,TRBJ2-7,CASSLPTSGTASYEQYF,TGTGCCAGCAGTTTACCCACATCCGGGACAGCATCCTACGAGCAGTACTTC
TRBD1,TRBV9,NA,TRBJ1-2,CASSHRQGANYGYTF,TGTGCCAGCAGCCACAGACAGGGGGCTAACTATGGCTACACCTTC